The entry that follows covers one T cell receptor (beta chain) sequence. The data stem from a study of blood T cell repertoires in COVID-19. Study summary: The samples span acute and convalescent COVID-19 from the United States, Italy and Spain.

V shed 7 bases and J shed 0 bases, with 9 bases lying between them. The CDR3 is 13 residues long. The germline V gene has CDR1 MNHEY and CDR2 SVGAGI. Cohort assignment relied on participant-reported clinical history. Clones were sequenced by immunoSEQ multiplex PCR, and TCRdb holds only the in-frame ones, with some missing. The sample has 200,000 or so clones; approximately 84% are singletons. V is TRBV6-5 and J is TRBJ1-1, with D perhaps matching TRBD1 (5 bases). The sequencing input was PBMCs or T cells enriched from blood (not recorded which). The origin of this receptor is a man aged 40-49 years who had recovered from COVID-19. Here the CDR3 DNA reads TGTGCCAGCATAGGGGCTATGAACACTGAAGCTTTCTTT. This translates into CASIGAMNTEAFF.